The 20 T cell receptor beta chains given below trace back to one sample, sequenced in a study of T cells in Graves' hyperthyroidism and ophthalmopathy. Researchers amplified the TCR beta CDR3 regions from RNA transcripts. The HTBI primer set drove a first-round RT-PCR of the TCR CDR3. TCRdb analysed the multiplex PCR reads with MiXCR anew, one entry per CDR3 protein. Altogether approximately 430,000 distinct CDR3 sequences are present, around a sixth being singletons, with the ten largest covering around 7%. Sequenced input: blood. The source of these receptors is a woman aged 18-30 years with Graves' hyperthyroidism.

This clonotype was seen at least ten times. The chain uses TRBV28 and TRBJ2-5; 10 bases agree with TRBD1. Germline V gives CDR1 MDHEN, CDR2 SYDVKM. The CDR3 consists of 15 residues. The V gene end was trimmed by 4 bases and the J gene end by 6 bases; junction bases not matched to a gene: 8. The CDR3 spells CASSWTGGMQKTQYF. CDR3 nucleotide sequence: TGTGCCAGCAGTTGGACAGGGGGAATGCAGAAGACCCAGTACTTC.

This clonotype was found a few times. Just one base apart from a much larger clone, this may be a read error. The J gene is TRBJ2-1, the V gene TRBV30, with 13 positions matching TRBD2. The CDR3 length is 15 residues. Germline V gene lookup returns CDR1 GTSNPN and CDR2 SVGIG (reference sequence). The CDR3 here is CARSELAGGPNEQFF. The CDR3 region has the DNA TGTGCCCGGAGTGAACTAGCGGGGGGGCCCAATGAGCAGTTCTTC.

This clonotype showed up just a few times. The J gene is TRBJ2-5, the V gene TRBV9; tentative D call: TRBD2 (6 bases). Trimming left V 3 bases short and J 0 bases short, with 9 bases between. This CDR3 region has 14 residues. Germline CDR1 SGDLS, CDR2 YYNGEE. The CDR3, as DNA: TGTGCCAGCAGCGCCTCTAGCGACCAAGAGACCCAGTACTTC. As protein: CASSASSDQETQYF.

The V and J genes are TRBV9 and TRBJ2-3, with D perhaps matching TRBD2 (6 bases). Trimming removed 4 bases from V and 1 base from J, with 16 bases in between. The V gene's germline CDR1 is SGDLS and CDR2 YYNGEE. The CDR3 extends over 16 amino acids. The CDR3 region is CASSKRDFQGTDTQYF. Here the CDR3 DNA reads TGTGCCAGCAGCAAACGGGACTTCCAAGGCACAGATACGCAGTATTTT.

This clonotype was picked up many times. One end of the junction does not line up with germline, which may come from a read error. The chain joins TRBV5-1 to TRBJ1-6; TRBD1 matches 12 bases. Germline CDR1 reads SGHRS; CDR2 reads YFSETQ. This CDR3 is built from 14 residues. The CDR3 spells CASSPGQGASPLHF. The DNA for the CDR3 is TGTGCCAGCAGTCCGGGACAGGGGGCCTCACCCCTCCACTTT.

This clonotype was observed a handful of times. Just one base apart from a much larger clone, this may be a read error. The chain is built from TRBV7-2 and TRBJ2-5; unclear D gene. The CDR3 length is 14 residues. Germline CDR1 and CDR2: SGHTA and FQGNSA. CDR3 sequence (DNA): TGTGCCAGCATCCCAGGTGCCCCCCCGGAGACCAAGTACTTC. Translated: CASIPGAPPETKYF.

This clonotype has more than one count but fewer than ten. A much larger clone is a single base away; this may be a read error. The chain uses TRBV20-1 and TRBJ2-2; D gene unclear. In germline, CDR1 is DFQATT, CDR2 SNEGSKA (reference sequence). Trimming removed 3 bases at V and 2 bases at J, with 7 bases between. This CDR3 has 13 residues. The CDR3 DNA reads TGCAGTGCTAGGGTACGCAACACCGGGGAGCTGTTTTTT. Translation gives CSARVRNTGELFF.

This clonotype was picked up many times. As DNA, the CDR3 is TGCAGTGCTAGAGAGAACGGGGGGGCCTCCTACGAGCAGTACTTC. It encodes CSARENGGASYEQYF. The V call is TRBV20-1, the J call TRBJ2-7; 8 nucleotides align to TRBD2. The V gene end was trimmed by 0 bases and the J gene end by 0 bases; junction bases not matched to a gene: 4. CDR1 and CDR2 from the germline V gene are DFQATT and SNEGSKA (reference sequence). This CDR3 spans 15 amino acids.

This chain joins TRBV30 and TRBJ1-1; D is possibly TRBD1 (5 bases). V lost 3 bases and J lost 7, with 9 bases in between. Looked up from germline, CDR1 is GTSNPN and CDR2 is SVGIG (reference sequence). The CDR3 has 11 amino acids. The CDR3 is CAWSQGREAFF. CDR3 coding DNA: TGTGCCTGGAGCCAGGGCCGTGAAGCTTTCTTT. Variable domain in full (rest from reference TRBV30 and TRBJ1-1): SQTIHQWPATLVQPVGSPLSLECTVEGTSNPNLYWYRQAAGRGLQLLFYSVGIGQISSEVPQNLSASRPQDRQFILSSKKLLLSDSGFYLCAWSQGREAFFGQGTRLTVV.

Many counts were recorded for this clonotype. Here the CDR3 DNA reads TGTGCCAGCACCCTAGGAGTGAACACTGAAGCTTTCTTT. Its translation: CASTLGVNTEAFF. This chain connects TRBV14 to TRBJ1-1, with D unresolved. The CDR3 is made up of 13 amino acids. The V end lost 7 bases, the J end lost 0 bases, and 9 bases lay between the germline ends. CDR1 and CDR2 (germline): SGHDN, FVKESK. Full variable domain (outside the CDR3, taken from reference TRBV14 and TRBJ1-1): EAGVTQFPSHSVIEKGQTVTLRCDPISGHDNLYWYRRVMGKEIKFLLHFVKESKQDESGMPNNRFLAERTGGTYSTLKVQPAELEDSGVYFCASTLGVNTEAFFGQGTRLTVV.

This clonotype was counted many times. The CDR3 nucleotides are TGTGCCACCAGTGATGGGACTAGCGATCAGCAGTACTTC. Its translation is CATSDGTSDQQYF. The V and J genes are TRBV24-1 and TRBJ2-7, with 10 positions matching TRBD2. This CDR3 has 13 residues. Germline CDR1 and CDR2: KGHDR and SFDVKD. Unmatched junction bases numbered 3, after V lost 3 bases and J lost 8 bases.

The chain is built from TRBV9 and TRBJ1-3; D perhaps matches TRBD1 (5 bases). Trimming removed 0 bases from V and 7 bases from J, with 14 bases in between. The CDR3 is made up of 15 amino acids. Looked up from germline, CDR1 is SGDLS and CDR2 is YYNGEE. The CDR3 spells CASSVDGALGNTIYF. The CDR3 nucleotides are TGTGCCAGCAGCGTAGATGGGGCTCTTGGGAACACCATATATTTT.

This clonotype was counted ten times or more. This chain connects TRBV3-1 to TRBJ2-2; D uncertain. CDR1 is LGHDT, CDR2 YNNKEL, per germline (reference sequence). V dropped 1 base and J dropped 1 base, with 10 bases sitting between them. The CDR3 loop spans 16 amino acids. CDR3 residues: CASSQGSPENTGELFF. DNA of the CDR3: TGTGCCAGCAGCCAAGGGAGTCCGGAGAACACCGGGGAGCTGTTTTTT. Using reference TRBV3-1 and TRBJ2-2 for the parts outside the CDR3, the full variable domain is DTAVSQTPKYLVTQMGNDKSIKCEQNLGHDTMYWYKQDSKKFLKIMFSYNNKELIINETVPNRFSPKSPDKAHLNLHINSLELGDSAVYFCASSQGSPENTGELFFGEGSRLTVL.

This clonotype was picked up many times. The gene calls are TRBV5-1 and TRBJ1-1; 7 bases map to TRBD1. The ends lost 4 bases at V and 1 base at J; junction bases unmatched: 7. The CDR3 is 15 residues long. Per the germline V gene, CDR1 is SGHRS and CDR2 is YFSETQ. This chain's CDR3 is CASSPQTGRNTEAFF. Written as DNA, the CDR3 is TGCGCCAGCAGCCCACAGACAGGGAGGAACACTGAAGCTTTCTTT.

This clonotype was detected a few times. This chain connects TRBV6-1 to TRBJ2-3, with 11 bases matching TRBD2. This CDR3 contains 14 residues. CDR1 and CDR2 from the germline V gene are MNHNS and SASEGT. V gave up 5 bases and J gave up 10 bases; unmatched junction bases: 8. In nucleotides, the CDR3 is TGTGCCAGCAGTTTTACTAGCGGGAGAAATGCGCAGTATTTT. It translates to CASSFTSGRNAQYF.

This clonotype was detected ten times or more. The chain recombines TRBV20-1 with TRBJ2-7, with 11 bases identical to TRBD2. V trimming: 6 bases; J trimming: 3 bases; junction bases outside the gene matches: 10. Per germline, CDR1 DFQATT and CDR2 SNEGSKA (reference sequence). There are 15 residues in the CDR3. The CDR3 DNA reads TGCAGTGCGCTACTAGCGGGAGATTCTGACTACGAGCAGTACTTC. Translated: CSALLAGDSDYEQYF.

This clonotype was picked up many times. The rearrangement joins TRBV7-9 to TRBJ2-5; D gene uncertain. V was clipped by 3 bases and J by 1 base, with 6 bases between them. The CDR3 sequence is 13 residues long. Germline values: CDR1 SEHNR, CDR2 FQNEAQ (reference sequence). CDR3 region: CASSFLGQETQYF. The CDR3, as DNA: TGTGCCAGCAGCTTTTTGGGCCAAGAGACCCAGTACTTC.

This clonotype has ten or more counts. J is TRBJ2-1 and V is TRBV5-1; 8 bases align to TRBD2. The CDR3 consists of 14 residues. Trimming cost V 5 bases and J 5 bases; bases outside gene matches: 6. The germline V gene has CDR1 SGHRS and CDR2 YFSETQ. The CDR3 is CASRLAGRDNEQFF. DNA of the CDR3: TGCGCCAGCAGGTTAGCGGGGCGAGACAATGAGCAGTTCTTC.

In its sample, this clonotype was seen many times. This chain links TRBV3-1 with TRBJ2-5; 7 positions match TRBD1. CDR3 length equals 15 residues. Germline V lookup: CDR1 LGHDT, CDR2 YNNKEL (reference sequence). After removal of 1 base from V and 5 bases from J, the junction contained 7 bases not matched to a gene. Written as DNA, the CDR3 is TGTGCCAGCAGCCAAGGAGACAGGGTTTTGGAGACCCAGTACTTC. Amino acids: CASSQGDRVLETQYF.

This clonotype was detected many times. For the CDR3, the DNA is TGCGCCAGCAGCCGCGGACAGTATAATTCACCCCTCCACTTT. Its translation is CASSRGQYNSPLHF. This chain connects TRBV4-1 to TRBJ1-6; TRBD1 is a possible D gene (6 bases). The ends were cut back, 4 bases at V and 4 bases at J, with 8 bases in the middle. This CDR3 comprises 14 residues. Germline assignment: CDR1 MGHRA and CDR2 YSYEKL.